The 26 T cell receptor beta chains in this list originate from one sample, sequenced in a study of beta chain features in type 1 diabetes. Regarding the study as a whole: Type 1 diabetes patients showed a moderate but significant shortening of TCRB CDR3s in all four CD4+ subsets.

Isolated RNA was reverse transcribed in full, so expressed TCRB transcripts were sequenced. Some clones are missing from TCRdb's copy, which holds only in-frame ones; the method was immunoSEQ multiplex PCR. The data contain 250,000 to 300,000 clones, around an eighth of them singletons. The antigens of these receptors remain unknown. The sample consisted of naive CD4+ T cells from blood. The receptors come from a man aged 25 to 45 with type 1 diabetes.

The chain combines TRBV18 with TRBJ1-5, with D unresolved. The CDR3 length is 13 residues. Germline CDR1 KGHSH, CDR2 LQKENI. V was shortened by 8 bases and J by 8 bases, with 16 bases between the two germline ends. CDR3 sequence (DNA): TGTGCCAGCGCATCAAGTGGGGAGAAGCCCCAGCATTTT. Translating it yields CASASSGEKPQHF.

Only a few counts were recorded for this clone. The sample has other DNA sequences that encode this CDR3 too. The chain recombines TRBV7-9 with TRBJ2-3, with 7 bases that match TRBD2. The trim removed 1 base at V and 1 base at J, leaving 5 bases unmatched. The CDR3 totals 16 residues. In germline, CDR1 is SEHNR, CDR2 FQNEAQ (reference sequence). The CDR3 nucleotides read TGTGCCAGCAGCTTAGGACTAGCTGGTGGCACAGATACGCAGTATTTT. This codes for CASSLGLAGGTDTQYF.

This clone was seen more than once but under ten times. The chain joins TRBV7-2 to TRBJ2-2; D remains ambiguous. This CDR3 has 15 amino acids. Germline V lookup: CDR1 SGHTA, CDR2 FQGNSA. V was pared by 2 bases and J by 2 bases, with 9 bases between. The CDR3 is CASSLSYRNTGELFF. Here the CDR3 DNA reads TGTGCCAGCAGCTTAAGTTACAGAAACACCGGGGAGCTGTTTTTT.

The V gene is TRBV2, the J gene TRBJ2-4, with 11 bases that match TRBD2. The CDR3 contains 16 residues. V lost 5 bases to trimming and J lost 8 bases; unmatched junction nucleotides: 11. Germline V lookup: CDR1 SNHLY, CDR2 FYNNEI. The CDR3 DNA sequence: TGTGCCAGCAGTCCCCAAAGACTAGCGGGAATCTACATTCAGTACTTC. This translates into CASSPQRLAGIYIQYF.

There are a few counts of this clone. The chain uses TRBV5-1 and TRBJ1-2; 7 nucleotides match TRBD1. CDR1 and CDR2 (germline): SGHRS, YFSETQ. J was trimmed by 3 bases and V by 4 bases; bases with no gene match: 3. The length of the CDR3 is 13 residues. The CDR3 sequence is CASSEGTDYGYTF. For the CDR3, the DNA is TGCGCCAGCAGCGAGGGGACAGACTATGGCTACACCTTC.

V usage is TRBV5-4 and J usage is TRBJ2-2; 9 nucleotides align to TRBD2. With V trimmed by 5 bases and J by 0 bases, 8 bases remained unmatched. The CDR3 contains 17 residues. The germline CDR1 and CDR2 sequences are SGHNT and YYREEE (reference sequence). CDR3 nucleotides: TGTGCCAGCAGACTACTAGCGGGCAACGCGAACACCGGGGAGCTGTTTTTT. This gives the protein CASRLLAGNANTGELFF.

This clone occurred a few times. The genes are TRBV28 and TRBJ1-5; D uncertain. The CDR3 runs to 11 residues. V was trimmed by 7 bases and J by 7 bases, leaving 8 bases between them. Per germline, CDR1 MDHEN and CDR2 SYDVKM. CDR3 nucleotides: TGTGCCAGCAACAGTATGCAGCCCCAGCATTTT. This codes for CASNSMQPQHF.

The V gene is TRBV6-4, the J gene TRBJ2-1; tentative D call: TRBD1 (5 bases). There are 13 residues in the CDR3. V lost 4 bases and J 8 bases, leaving 12 bases between the germline ends. Germline CDR1 and CDR2: MRHNA and SNTAGT. Written as DNA, the CDR3 is TGTGCCAGCAGTGCTGTAGGGGCGCATGAGCAGTTCTTC. Translated, it gives CASSAVGAHEQFF.

The rearrangement links TRBV7-9 to TRBJ2-7; 15 nucleotides line up with TRBD2. The germline V gene has CDR1 SEHNR and CDR2 FQNEAQ (reference sequence). Trimming took 4 bases from V and 9 from J; bases not matched to a gene: 7. The CDR3 spans 15 residues. The CDR3 region has the DNA TGTGCCAGCAGCTCCCCCGGACTAGCGGGGGGGAGGCAGTACTTC. Translating it yields CASSSPGLAGGRQYF.

The chain combines TRBV7-2 with TRBJ2-5; 8 nucleotides match TRBD1. Losses at the gene ends were 5 bases for V and 2 bases for J; bases not matched to a gene: 4. The V gene's germline CDR1 is SGHTA and CDR2 FQGNSA. This CDR3 spans 14 amino acids. The CDR3: CASSIQGAQETQYF. The CDR3 DNA reads TGTGCCAGCAGCATCCAGGGGGCTCAAGAGACCCAGTACTTC.

As DNA, the CDR3 is TGCGCCAGCAGCCCGAGGCCTAGCGGTAACACCGGGGAGCTGTTTTTT. As protein: CASSPRPSGNTGELFF. The J gene is TRBJ2-2, the V gene TRBV5-1, with 7 positions matching TRBD2. Germline CDR1 reads SGHRS; CDR2 reads YFSETQ. This CDR3 has 16 amino acids. Germline trimming cut 4 bases from V and 2 bases from J; bases unmatched to any gene: 8.

The J gene is TRBJ1-1, the V gene TRBV14; D may be TRBD1 (5 bases). The CDR3 loop spans 13 amino acids. The V end lost 0 bases, the J end lost 8 bases, and 10 bases lay between the germline ends. Germline V gene data show CDR1 as SGHDN and CDR2 as FVKESK. The CDR3 DNA sequence: TGTGCCAGCAGCCAAGATAGGACACTCGAAGCTTTCTTT. Translated: CASSQDRTLEAFF.

This chain's CDR3 is CASSPPAGGETQYF. The DNA of the CDR3 is TGTGCCAGCAGCCCCCCGGCAGGGGGGGAGACCCAGTACTTC. This chain joins TRBV7-9 and TRBJ2-5; D possibly corresponds to TRBD1 (7 bases). CDR3 size: 14 residues. V was shortened by 5 bases and J by 5 bases, with 15 bases between the two germline ends. Per the germline V gene, CDR1 is SEHNR and CDR2 is FQNEAQ (reference sequence).

This chain connects TRBV9 to TRBJ2-7, with 7 bases identical to TRBD2. V gave up 4 bases and J gave up 0 bases; unmatched junction bases: 4. CDR1 SGDLS and CDR2 YYNGEE come from the germline V gene. There are 14 residues in the CDR3. CDR3 DNA sequence: TGTGCCAGCAGCCTATCTAGCGGCTCCTACGAGCAGTACTTC. As protein: CASSLSSGSYEQYF.

This rearrangement joins TRBV7-3 to TRBJ2-5; 11 nucleotides match TRBD2. The end of the DNA fits TRBJ2-7 better, so the J call may be wrong. Per germline, CDR1 SGHTA and CDR2 FQGTGA. The CDR3 is made up of 15 amino acids. Written as DNA, the CDR3 is TGTGCCAGCAGCCCCTTGGGACTAGCGGACCACGAGCAGTACTTC. Translated: CASSPLGLADHEQYF.

The sample holds a few counts of this clone. The V and J genes are TRBV7-9 and TRBJ2-3, with 7 bases matching TRBD2. Germline V gives CDR1 SEHNR, CDR2 FQNEAQ (reference sequence). The CDR3 is 14 residues long. V shed 6 bases and J 3 bases; nucleotides not matched to a gene: 6. CDR3 sequence reads: CASSRLAATDTQYF. The CDR3 coding sequence is TGTGCCAGCAGTCGTCTAGCGGCAACAGATACGCAGTATTTT.

The rearrangement joins TRBV7-6 to TRBJ2-3; D is uncertain. Trimming removed 5 bases at V and 4 bases at J, with 10 bases between. The CDR3 consists of 13 residues. CDR1 and CDR2 (germline): SGHVS, FNYEAQ. The chain's CDR3 is CASSAQSPDTQYF. CDR3 nucleotides: TGTGCCAGCAGCGCTCAGTCCCCAGATACGCAGTATTTT.

This clone was picked up a small number of times. This rearrangement joins TRBV27 to TRBJ2-1; D gene ambiguous. From germline, CDR1 is MNHEY and CDR2 SMNVEV (reference sequence). The CDR3 has 16 residues. With 1 base removed from V and 0 bases from J, the gap between germline ends came to 10 bases. CDR3 region: CASSLYSSVSYNEQFF. CDR3 nucleotide sequence: TGTGCCAGCAGTTTATACTCCTCTGTCTCCTACAATGAGCAGTTCTTC.

This clone was observed a few times. The chain links TRBV5-1 to TRBJ2-7; 7 bases fit TRBD1. The V gene's germline CDR1 is SGHRS and CDR2 YFSETQ. J lost 4 bases, V lost 0 bases, and 7 bases had no gene match. The CDR3 length is 15 residues. CDR3 coding DNA: TGCGCCAGCAGCTTGGGGGACAGAAAGGGGTACGAGCAGTACTTC. Protein sequence: CASSLGDRKGYEQYF.

J is TRBJ1-1 and V is TRBV6-6; D is ambiguous. Trimming removed 8 bases from V and 0 bases from J, with 19 bases in between. The CDR3 runs 16 residues. Looked up from germline, CDR1 is MNHNY and CDR2 is SVGAGI (reference sequence). The CDR3 DNA sequence: TGTGCCAGCCGACCAAGGAGGAGCCACCTGAACACTGAAGCTTTCTTT. Translation: CASRPRRSHLNTEAFF.

The V gene is TRBV30, the J gene TRBJ2-6; D remains unclear. The CDR3 sequence is 13 residues long. The V end was cut by 5 bases, the J end by 1 base, with 6 bases between. Germline-derived CDR1 and CDR2 are GTSNPN and SVGIG (reference sequence). In DNA, the CDR3 is TGTGCCTGGGGCAGGTCTGGGGCCAACGTCCTGACTTTC. Translating it yields CAWGRSGANVLTF.

The J gene is TRBJ1-2, the V gene TRBV29-1; 8 bases are a match to TRBD1. CDR3 length: 14 residues. The ends lost 6 bases at V and 10 bases at J; junction bases unmatched: 16. Germline V gives CDR1 SQVTM, CDR2 ANQGSEA. CDR3 loop: CSVARRGQDSSYTF. CDR3 nucleotide sequence: TGCAGCGTCGCAAGGCGGGGACAGGATTCGTCCTACACCTTC.

This clone has a handful of counts. The rearrangement links TRBV7-9 to TRBJ1-4; tentative D call: TRBD1 (5 bases). The V gene lost 3 bases and the J gene lost 8 bases, with 13 bases spanning the gap. The germline CDR1 and CDR2 sequences are SEHNR and FQNEAQ (reference sequence). CDR3 length: 14 residues. CDR3 sequence reads: CASSFGQGGEKLFF. CDR3 in DNA: TGTGCCAGCAGCTTCGGTCAGGGTGGCGAAAAACTGTTTTTT. Looking up the rest from reference TRBV7-9 and TRBJ1-4 gives the full variable domain: DTGVSQNPRHKITKRGQNVTFRCDPISEHNRLYWYRQTLGQGPEFLTYFQNEAQLEKSRLLSDRFSAERPKGSFSTLEIQRTEQGDSAMYLCASSFGQGGEKLFFGSGTQLSVL.

The chain couples TRBV18 to TRBJ2-6; TRBD1 matches 9 bases. Per germline, CDR1 KGHSH and CDR2 LQKENI. The length of the CDR3 is 18 residues. The V gene end was trimmed by 4 bases and the J gene end by 0 bases; junction bases not matched to a gene: 7. CDR3 nucleotides: TGTGCCAGCTCACTTGGACAGGGGCGCGGCTCTGGGGCCAACGTCCTGACTTTC. It encodes CASSLGQGRGSGANVLTF.

The chain carries TRBV6-4 and TRBJ2-7; 12 bases align to TRBD2. The V gene end was trimmed by 0 bases and the J gene end by 7 bases; junction bases not matched to a gene: 7. CDR3 length: 16 residues. CDR1 and CDR2 from the germline V gene are MRHNA and SNTAGT. The CDR3 loop reads CASSDSSSGRAGEQYF. DNA for the CDR3: TGTGCCAGCAGTGACTCTTCTAGCGGGAGGGCGGGAGAGCAGTACTTC.

The genes are TRBV28 and TRBJ2-4; D remains unclear. V lost 4 bases, J lost 0 bases, and 10 bases lay in between. This CDR3 region has 15 residues. From germline, CDR1 is MDHEN and CDR2 SYDVKM. CDR3 residues: CASSSRNLAKNIQYF. CDR3 coding DNA: TGTGCCAGCAGTTCCAGGAATCTAGCCAAAAACATTCAGTACTTC.